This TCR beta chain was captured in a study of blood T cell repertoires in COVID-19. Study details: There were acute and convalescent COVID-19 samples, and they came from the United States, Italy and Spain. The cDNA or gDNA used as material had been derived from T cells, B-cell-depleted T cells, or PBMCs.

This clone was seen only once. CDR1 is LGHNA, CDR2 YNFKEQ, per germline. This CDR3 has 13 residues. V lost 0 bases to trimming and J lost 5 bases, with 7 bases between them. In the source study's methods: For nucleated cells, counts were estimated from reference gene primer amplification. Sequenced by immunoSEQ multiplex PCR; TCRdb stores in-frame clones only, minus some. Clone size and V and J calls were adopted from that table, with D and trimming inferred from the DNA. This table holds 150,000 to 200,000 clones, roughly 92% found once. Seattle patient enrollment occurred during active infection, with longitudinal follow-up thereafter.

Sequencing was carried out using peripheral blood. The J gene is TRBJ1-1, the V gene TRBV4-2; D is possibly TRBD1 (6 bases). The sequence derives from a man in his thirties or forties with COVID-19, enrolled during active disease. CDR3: CASSQDDRTEAFF. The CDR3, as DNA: TGTGCCAGCAGCCAAGATGACAGGACTGAAGCTTTCTTT.